Presented here are 18 T cell receptor beta chains from one specimen sequenced in a study of CD8 T cells in Susac syndrome (dated by TCRdb to about 2019). The library was obtained by the immunoSEQ multiplex PCR assay. RNA was extracted using the RNeasy kit, and roughly 0.45 to 1 microgram was reverse transcribed with random hexamers. The raw public data were reprocessed by TCRdb itself: fastp quality trimming at Q25, MiXCR clonotype calling, in-frame beta chains only. Entries that share a CDR3 protein sequence are merged under the most common genes and DNA. The sample records approximately 200,000 distinct CDR3 sequences, about 95% of which are singletons. The top ten constitute about 0.08% of the sample. The sample comprised CD4+ T cells from PBMCs. Receptors originate from a human donor with multiple sclerosis.

The chain carries TRBV5-1 and TRBJ2-7; D possibly corresponds to TRBD1 (5 bases). The CDR3 length is 13 residues. Trimming took 1 base from V and 6 from J, leaving 11 bases between them. Germline loops: CDR1 SGHRS, CDR2 YFSETQ. This CDR3 is CASSLFREREQYF. CDR3 bases: TGCGCCAGCAGCTTGTTCAGGGAACGCGAGCAGTACTTC.

V gene TRBV7-2 combines with J gene TRBJ2-6; D is perhaps TRBD1 (6 bases). V was cut by 1 base and J by 1 base, with 14 bases left in between. CDR3 length equals 18 residues. Germline V gives CDR1 SGHTA, CDR2 FQGNSA. CDR3 nucleotide sequence: TGTGCCAGCAGCTTAGAGGCAGGGGCCTTATCTGGGGCCAACGTCCTGACTTTC. It codes for CASSLEAGALSGANVLTF.

This chain connects TRBV20-1 to TRBJ2-5, with D unclear. Per germline, CDR1 DFQATT and CDR2 SNEGSKA (reference sequence). The V gene lost 1 base and the J gene lost 5 bases, with 11 bases spanning the gap. There are 13 residues in the CDR3. The CDR3, as DNA: TGCAGTGCTAGAGTTGCGGCTGCTGAGACCCAGTACTTC. This sequence encodes CSARVAAAETQYF.

V gene TRBV7-9 combines with J gene TRBJ1-1; 8 bases agree with TRBD1. This CDR3 spans 16 amino acids. Trimming cost V 3 bases and J 5 bases; bases outside gene matches: 11. The germline V gene encodes CDR1 SEHNR and CDR2 FQNEAQ (reference sequence). The CDR3 nucleotides read TGTGCCAGCAGCTTCCCTCCGACAGGGGATGGAACTGAAGCTTTCTTT. This gives the protein CASSFPPTGDGTEAFF.

The count of this clonotype is one. The chain couples TRBV28 to TRBJ2-2; D not certain. The CDR3 covers 14 residues. Germline V lookup: CDR1 MDHEN, CDR2 SYDVKM. Trimming removed 3 bases from V and 3 bases from J, with 8 bases in between. The CDR3 sequence is CASSLIRDTGELFF. DNA of the CDR3: TGTGCCAGCAGTTTGATCCGGGACACCGGGGAGCTGTTTTTT.

The chain joins TRBV30 to TRBJ1-5, with 9 bases that match TRBD1. V lost 4 bases to trimming and J lost 6 bases; unmatched junction nucleotides: 7. Germline V gene sequence: CDR1 GTSNPN, CDR2 SVGIG (reference sequence). The CDR3 runs 14 residues. CDR3 bases: TGTGCCTGGACCCGGGACAGGGAGGGTCAGCCCCAGCATTTT. Protein product: CAWTRDREGQPQHF.

DNA for the CDR3: TGCAGTGCTAGATGGCGGGAGGGGGTAGGGTTTCCCTACACCTTC. Translation: CSARWREGVGFPYTF. The chain carries TRBV20-1 and TRBJ1-2, with D possibly TRBD1 on 6 matching bases. Trimming took 2 bases from V and 10 from J, leaving 23 bases between them. Germline-derived CDR1 and CDR2 are DFQATT and SNEGSKA (reference sequence). CDR3 length: 15 residues.

CDR3 sequence reads: CASSPPRGLNTEAFF. The CDR3 bases are TGTGCCAGCAGCCCTCCCCGGGGCCTGAACACTGAAGCTTTCTTT. V and J are TRBV3-1 and TRBJ1-1; weak D call: TRBD1 (5 bases). The V gene's germline CDR1 is LGHDT and CDR2 YNNKEL (reference sequence). Trimming took off 4 bases at V and 0 bases at J, with 12 bases between the two ends. The CDR3 has 15 residues.

The chain uses TRBV5-4 and TRBJ2-3; perhaps D is TRBD1 or TRBD2 (7 bases each). The CDR3 length is 17 residues. Per the germline V gene, CDR1 is SGHNT and CDR2 is YYREEE (reference sequence). V lost 3 bases and J 2 bases, leaving 19 bases between the germline ends. Here the CDR3 DNA reads TGTGCCAGCAGCTCAGGGGGGGCGGGGGCGAACACAGATACGCAGTATTTT. Protein sequence: CASSSGGAGANTDTQYF.

The gene calls are TRBV4-1 and TRBJ2-7, with a tentative D call TRBD2 (6 bases). Germline loops: CDR1 MGHRA, CDR2 YSYEKL. The CDR3 is 16 amino acids. V gave up 1 base and J gave up 6 bases, with 19 bases separating them. The CDR3 sequence: CASSQVSGVTLLEQYF. The CDR3 DNA reads TGCGCCAGCAGCCAAGTGTCGGGGGTGACCCTCCTCGAGCAGTACTTC.

The DNA for the CDR3 is TGTGCCACCAGCAGAGACAACCGGGGGAGGGAGCAGTACTTC. Amino acids: CATSRDNRGREQYF. This sequence joins TRBV15 and TRBJ2-7; D is perhaps TRBD2 (6 bases). Deletions cut 0 bases from V and 7 bases from J, with 13 bases between. CDR1 LNHNV and CDR2 YYDKDF come from the germline V gene (reference sequence). The CDR3 is 14 residues long.

This chain joins TRBV4-1 and TRBJ1-2; the match to TRBD1 covers 9 bases. The V segment lost 0 bases and the J segment 7 bases; nucleotides outside the gene matches: 6. CDR3 size: 15 residues. Germline loops: CDR1 MGHRA, CDR2 YSYEKL. In DNA, the CDR3 is TGCGCCAGCAGCCAAGATCCGACAGGGGGATTTGGCTACACCTTC. It encodes CASSQDPTGGFGYTF.

The J gene is TRBJ2-7, the V gene TRBV29-1; 10 nucleotides align to TRBD1. Unmatched junction bases numbered 2, after V lost 7 bases and J lost 5 bases. Germline CDR1 SQVTM, CDR2 ANQGSEA. The CDR3 has 11 residues. The CDR3 bases are TGCAGCGCCGGACAGGGGGACGAGCAGTACGTC. Its translation is CSAGQGDEQYV.

The V call is TRBV29-1, the J call TRBJ1-1; D may be TRBD1 (6 bases). The V and J ends lost 7 bases and 6 bases respectively, with 12 bases between them. Per germline, CDR1 SQVTM and CDR2 ANQGSEA. This CDR3 is 11 amino acids long. CDR3 DNA sequence: TGCAGCGCTGCCAGGACAGCTGAAGCTTTCTTT. Translated: CSAARTAEAFF.

This clonotype was detected only once. The chain is built from TRBV7-2 and TRBJ2-3, with D possibly TRBD1 on 6 matching bases. The CDR3 loop spans 13 amino acids. Germline V gene sequence: CDR1 SGHTA, CDR2 FQGNSA. Between the trimmed V and J ends, which lost 6 bases and 6 bases, there was a span of 13 bases. The CDR3 nucleotides are TGTGCCAGCAGGAGGGGGACCGTGGATACGCAGTATTTT. This translates into CASRRGTVDTQYF.

The chain uses TRBV4-2 and TRBJ2-4, with 9 positions matching TRBD1. CDR3 length equals 15 residues. V lost 4 bases and J lost 4; bases outside the gene matches: 5. The germline gives CDR1 LGHNA, CDR2 YNFKEQ. CDR3 DNA sequence: TGTGCCAGCAGCCCGGACGGGACAGGGAAAAACATTCAGTACTTC. Protein: CASSPDGTGKNIQYF.

Only a few counts were recorded for this clonotype. The chain links TRBV4-2 to TRBJ2-1; D is undetermined. Germline CDR1 LGHNA, CDR2 YNFKEQ. This CDR3 region has 11 residues. Trimming pared 1 base from V and 6 bases from J, leaving 1 base between. CDR3 sequence reads: CASSQVNEQFF. The DNA of the CDR3 is TGTGCCAGCAGCCAAGTCAATGAGCAGTTCTTC.

The chain employs TRBV3-1 and TRBJ2-7, with TRBD1 as a possible D gene (6 bases). V was cut by 8 bases and J by 0 bases, with 11 bases left in between. Germline CDR1 and CDR2: LGHDT and YNNKEL (reference sequence). CDR3 length: 13 amino acids. CDR3 in amino acids: CASGNRASYEQYF. The CDR3 bases are TGTGCCAGCGGCAACAGGGCCTCCTACGAGCAGTACTTC.